Presented here are 7 T cell receptor beta chains from one specimen sequenced in a study of blood T cell repertoires in COVID-19. The protocol was immunoSEQ multiplex PCR, while the TCRdb copy is restricted to in-frame clones and leaves out a portion. The sample shows 120,000 to 150,000 clones, around 89% of them seen only once. Sequenced: peripheral blood. These receptors were obtained from a human donor with COVID-19, enrolled during active disease. The donor label of this sample is uncertain.

CDR3 coding DNA: TGTGCCAGCAGCTTCGGACTAGCAGGAGATACGCAGTATTTT. Encoded protein: CASSFGLAGDTQYF. This chain joins TRBV7-3 and TRBJ2-3; 8 bases line up with TRBD2. With V trimmed by 3 bases and J by 5 bases, 4 bases remained unmatched. Germline V gene lookup returns CDR1 SGHTA and CDR2 FQGTGA. There are 14 residues in the CDR3.

The rearrangement uses TRBV7-9 and TRBJ2-5, with 7 positions matching TRBD2. Germline trimming cut 5 bases from V and 5 bases from J; bases unmatched to any gene: 17. Germline V gene data show CDR1 as SEHNR and CDR2 as FQNEAQ (reference sequence). The CDR3 is 17 amino acids. DNA for the CDR3: TGTGCCAGCAGCGTTTCCAATAAGTGGGGGGGAGGCGAGACCCAGTACTTC. Translation: CASSVSNKWGGGETQYF.

This chain connects TRBV7-2 to TRBJ2-7; D ambiguous. The germline V gene has CDR1 SGHTA and CDR2 FQGNSA. Trimming stripped 3 bases from V and 1 base from J, with 7 bases between. The CDR3 is 13 amino acids. In DNA, the CDR3 is TGTGCCAGCAGCTTGGGCGTATCCTACGAGCAGTACTTC. It encodes CASSLGVSYEQYF.

The chain recombines TRBV29-1 with TRBJ2-7; 8 nucleotides agree with TRBD1. J was trimmed by 7 bases and V by 2 bases; bases with no gene match: 10. This CDR3 has 14 residues. The germline gives CDR1 SQVTM, CDR2 ANQGSEA. CDR3 in DNA: TGCAGCGTTGAAAAAGACAGGGGTATGGGGGAGCAGTACTTC. It is translated as CSVEKDRGMGEQYF.

In DNA, the CDR3 is TGTGCCAGCAGCCTACGGGCAGCGGCGGGAGATACGCAGTATTTT. Translation: CASSLRAAAGDTQYF. This chain joins TRBV3-1 (or the pseudogene TRBV3-2) and TRBJ2-3, with a tentative D call TRBD2 (5 bases). Trimming took off 4 bases at V and 5 bases at J, with 16 bases between the two ends. CDR1 is LGHDT, CDR2 YNNKEL, per germline (reference sequence). The CDR3 totals 15 residues.

The chain combines TRBV19 with TRBJ1-6; D gene ambiguous. Trimming removed 5 bases at V and 9 bases at J, with 8 bases between. Germline values: CDR1 LNHDA, CDR2 SQIVND (reference sequence). The CDR3 sequence is 12 residues long. The CDR3 region has the DNA TGTGCCAGTAGTCGGGAGCGTTCACCCCTCCACTTT. It encodes CASSRERSPLHF. Supplemented by reference TRBV19 and TRBJ1-6, the full variable domain reads DGGITQSPKYLFRKEGQNVTLSCEQNLNHDAMYWYRQDPGQGLRLIYYSQIVNDFQKGDIAEGYSVSREKKESFPLTVTSAQKNPTAFYLCASSRERSPLHFGNGTRLTVT.

The chain has TRBV5-1 and TRBJ1-2; TRBD1 agrees at 8 bases. V was pared by 4 bases and J by 8 bases, with 10 bases of the junction left unmatched. Germline CDR1 is SGHRS and CDR2 is YFSETQ. The CDR3 is made up of 14 amino acids. CDR3 region: CASSTSDRAGGYTF. The CDR3 nucleotides read TGCGCCAGCAGCACCTCGGACAGGGCTGGGGGCTACACCTTC.